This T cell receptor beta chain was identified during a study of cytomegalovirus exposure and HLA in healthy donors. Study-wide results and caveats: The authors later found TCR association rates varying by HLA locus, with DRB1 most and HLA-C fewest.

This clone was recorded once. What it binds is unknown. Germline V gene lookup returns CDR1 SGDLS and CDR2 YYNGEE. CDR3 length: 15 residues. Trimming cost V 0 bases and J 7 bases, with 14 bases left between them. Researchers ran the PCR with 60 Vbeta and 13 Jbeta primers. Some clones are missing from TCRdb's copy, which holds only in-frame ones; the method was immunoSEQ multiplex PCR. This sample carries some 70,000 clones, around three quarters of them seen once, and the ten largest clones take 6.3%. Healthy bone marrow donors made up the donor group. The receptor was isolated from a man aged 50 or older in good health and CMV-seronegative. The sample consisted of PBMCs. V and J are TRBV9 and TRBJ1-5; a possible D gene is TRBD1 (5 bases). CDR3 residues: CASSVDGRAGQPQHF. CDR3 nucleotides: TGTGCCAGCAGCGTAGATGGCAGGGCGGGGCAGCCCCAGCATTTT.